One and the same sample provided the 11 T cell receptor beta chains below, sequenced in a study of T cell responses to AZD1222 COVID-19 vaccine. Repertoires were generated with immunoSEQ multiplex PCR, while TCRdb's copy carries only in-frame clones and drops some. The table lists more than 70,000 clones, 65% to 90% of them singletons. The source material was peripheral blood, sampled on day 0 of AZD1222 vaccination. The receptors derive from an adult in good health.

The rearrangement joins TRBV7-9 to TRBJ2-5; 14 bases match TRBD2. This CDR3 comprises 19 residues. Germline V gene lookup returns CDR1 SEHNR and CDR2 FQNEAQ (reference sequence). The ends lost 4 bases at V and 2 bases at J; junction bases unmatched: 12. CDR3 region: CASSSAWTSGRTLQETQYF. CDR3 DNA: TGTGCCAGCAGCTCAGCCTGGACTAGCGGGAGGACCCTTCAAGAGACCCAGTACTTC.

The chain carries TRBV9 and TRBJ2-5, with D perhaps assigned TRBD1 or TRBD2 (5 bases each). V dropped 4 bases and J dropped 1 base, with 17 bases sitting between them. The CDR3 spans 16 residues. Germline V gives CDR1 SGDLS, CDR2 YYNGEE. CDR3 sequence (DNA): TGTGCCAGCAGCCCAAGAGGGGAGACTGGCCAAGAGACCCAGTACTTC. Translated: CASSPRGETGQETQYF.

The chain employs TRBV24-1 and TRBJ2-5; no definite D call. In germline, CDR1 is KGHDR, CDR2 SFDVKD. The CDR3 covers 14 residues. Trimming pared 2 bases from V and 1 base from J, leaving 7 bases between. For the CDR3, the DNA is TGTGCCACCAGTGATTCGACGGCCCAAGAGACCCAGTACTTC. This translates into CATSDSTAQETQYF.

This clone has a handful of counts. The chain uses TRBV27 and TRBJ1-5; D is perhaps TRBD1 (5 bases). The V and J ends lost 8 bases and 3 bases respectively, with 17 bases between them. This CDR3 contains 15 residues. In germline, CDR1 is MNHEY, CDR2 SMNVEV (reference sequence). CDR3 loop: CASVQLTGLNQPQHF. The CDR3 DNA follows: TGTGCCAGCGTTCAGCTTACAGGCCTCAATCAGCCCCAGCATTTT.

V usage is TRBV7-9 and J usage is TRBJ2-7; D possibly matches TRBD1 or TRBD2 (6 bases each). Germline values: CDR1 SEHNR, CDR2 FQNEAQ (reference sequence). The V end lost 1 base, the J end lost 6 bases, and 7 bases lay between the germline ends. The CDR3 loop spans 12 amino acids. The CDR3 sequence is CASSLEGGEQYF. The CDR3 DNA follows: TGTGCCAGCAGCTTAGAGGGGGGCGAGCAGTACTTC.

V and J are TRBV7-2 and TRBJ2-7; 8 bases fit TRBD2. V trimming: 5 bases; J trimming: 2 bases; junction bases outside the gene matches: 8. CDR3 length: 15 amino acids. Per the germline V gene, CDR1 is SGHTA and CDR2 is FQGNSA. CDR3 loop: CASSPRVAGTYEQYF. In DNA form, the CDR3 reads TGTGCCAGCAGCCCCCGGGTAGCGGGAACCTACGAGCAGTACTTC.

The chain uses TRBV30 and TRBJ1-6; weak D call: TRBD1 (6 bases). Trimming cost V 4 bases and J 6 bases, with 13 bases left between them. The CDR3 sequence is 14 residues long. Looked up from germline, CDR1 is GTSNPN and CDR2 is SVGIG (reference sequence). The CDR3 loop reads CAWTRGDTNSPLHF. CDR3 in DNA: TGTGCCTGGACACGAGGGGACACTAATTCACCCCTCCACTTT.

The genes are TRBV28 and TRBJ1-5; 7 bases line up with TRBD1. Germline CDR1 is MDHEN and CDR2 is SYDVKM. CDR3 size: 16 residues. V lost 6 bases and J lost 5; bases outside the gene matches: 13. CDR3 DNA: TGTGCCAGCAGCTCCCCGTCCTGGGACAGCCATCAGCCCCAGCATTTT. The encoded protein is CASSSPSWDSHQPQHF.

This clone came up a few times. This CDR3 is CASSERTLNEQYF. CDR3 sequence (DNA): TGTGCCAGCAGTGAACGGACTCTCAACGAGCAGTACTTC. V usage is TRBV2 and J usage is TRBJ2-7; a weak D match, TRBD2 (5 bases). The germline V gene encodes CDR1 SNHLY and CDR2 FYNNEI. The CDR3 totals 13 residues. Trimming pared 2 bases from V and 5 bases from J, leaving 10 bases between.

This clone has a handful of counts. The chain links TRBV5-5 to TRBJ2-3; 14 positions match TRBD2. Germline-derived CDR1 and CDR2 are SGHKS and YYEKEE (reference sequence). This CDR3 has 18 amino acids. Trimming cost V 1 base and J 4 bases; bases outside gene matches: 8. The DNA for the CDR3 is TGTGCCAGCAGCTTGTTTGGGGGACTAGCGGGAGCGGCAGATACGCAGTATTTT. This sequence encodes CASSLFGGLAGAADTQYF.

The rearrangement joins TRBV7-9 to TRBJ2-7; 8 nucleotides match TRBD1. CDR3 length equals 14 residues. V lost 4 bases, J lost 5 bases, and 7 bases stayed unmatched. In germline, CDR1 is SEHNR, CDR2 FQNEAQ (reference sequence). CDR3 residues: CASSSSQGADEQYF. The DNA of the CDR3 is TGTGCCAGCAGCTCGTCCCAGGGGGCTGACGAGCAGTACTTC.